These 5 T cell receptor beta chains were all obtained from the same sample, sequenced in a study of shared clonotypes between healthy human individuals. Sequenced by immunoSEQ multiplex PCR; TCRdb stores in-frame clones only, minus some. The sample holds 490,000 or so clones, over 65% seen once. The sequencing sample was made of PBMCs. These receptors were taken from a woman in her forties in good health. Some clones in this sample may be carry-over from other donors' samples.

CDR3 protein: CASTPTGTGYGYTF. Written as DNA, the CDR3 is TGTGCCAGCACCCCTACGGGGACTGGCTATGGCTACACCTTC. J is TRBJ1-2 and V is TRBV7-9, with D possibly being TRBD1 (5 bases). CDR1 is SEHNR and CDR2 is FQNEAQ in the germline V gene (reference sequence). There are 14 residues in the CDR3. The germline V and J ends were trimmed by 7 bases and 4 bases, with 16 bases remaining between them.

This clone occurred many times. This chain joins TRBV9 and TRBJ2-1, with 9 bases that match TRBD2. Germline trimming cut 4 bases from V and 4 bases from J; bases unmatched to any gene: 6. The CDR3 spans 15 residues. CDR1 and CDR2 (germline): SGDLS, YYNGEE. As DNA, the CDR3 is TGTGCCAGCAGCCATCTAGCGGGGAATTACAATGAGCAGTTCTTC. Residues: CASSHLAGNYNEQFF.

This clone has just a few counts. Relative to the germline gene, one junction end is altered; a read error may explain this. The chain is built from TRBV5-1 and TRBJ1-1, with D unresolved. This CDR3 spans 12 amino acids. From germline, CDR1 is SGHRS and CDR2 YFSETQ. The CDR3 DNA reads TGCGCCGGCAGCTTGGTCGGGACTGAAGCTTTCTTT. Translation gives CAGSLVGTEAFF.

As regards this clone: The same CDR3 arises from other DNA sequences in this sample as well. The chain employs TRBV18 and TRBJ2-5; D assignment may be TRBD1 or TRBD2 (5 bases each). Germline V gene lookup returns CDR1 KGHSH and CDR2 LQKENI. V gave up 0 bases and J gave up 5 bases, with 7 bases separating them. The length of the CDR3 is 13 residues. CDR3 nucleotide sequence: TGTGCCAGCTCACCACCGGGACGCGAGACCCAGTACTTC. This translates into CASSPPGRETQYF.

The gene calls are TRBV10-1 and TRBJ1-3; D remains unclear. Germline V gives CDR1 WNHNN, CDR2 SYGVQD (reference sequence). The CDR3 contains 16 residues. Trimming stripped 3 bases from V and 0 bases from J, with 12 bases between. The CDR3: CASSEGKLLSGNTIYF. The CDR3 nucleotides read TGCGCCAGCAGTGAAGGGAAGCTCCTCTCTGGAAACACCATATATTTT.